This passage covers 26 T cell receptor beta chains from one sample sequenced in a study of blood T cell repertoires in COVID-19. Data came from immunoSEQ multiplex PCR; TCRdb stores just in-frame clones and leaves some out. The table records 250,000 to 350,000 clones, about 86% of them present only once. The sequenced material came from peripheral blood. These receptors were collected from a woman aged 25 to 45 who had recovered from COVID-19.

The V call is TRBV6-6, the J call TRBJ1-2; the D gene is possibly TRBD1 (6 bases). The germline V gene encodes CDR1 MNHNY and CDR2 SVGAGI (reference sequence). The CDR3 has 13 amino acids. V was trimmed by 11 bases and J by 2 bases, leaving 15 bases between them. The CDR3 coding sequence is TGTGCCTCCTCCACAGGGCCCAACTATGGCTACACCTTC. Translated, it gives CASSTGPNYGYTF.

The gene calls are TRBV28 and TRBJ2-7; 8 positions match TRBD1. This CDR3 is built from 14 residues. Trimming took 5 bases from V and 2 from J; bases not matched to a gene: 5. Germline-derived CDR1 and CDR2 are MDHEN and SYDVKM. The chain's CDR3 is CASSRDRGPYEQYF. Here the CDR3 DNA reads TGTGCCAGCAGTCGCGACAGGGGCCCCTACGAGCAGTACTTC.

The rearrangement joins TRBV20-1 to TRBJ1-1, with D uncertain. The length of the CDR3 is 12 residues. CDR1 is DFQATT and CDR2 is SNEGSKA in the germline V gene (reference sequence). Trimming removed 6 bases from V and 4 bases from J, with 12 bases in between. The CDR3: CSASLLSTEAFF. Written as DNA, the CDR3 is TGCAGTGCCAGTCTTTTGAGCACTGAAGCTTTCTTT.

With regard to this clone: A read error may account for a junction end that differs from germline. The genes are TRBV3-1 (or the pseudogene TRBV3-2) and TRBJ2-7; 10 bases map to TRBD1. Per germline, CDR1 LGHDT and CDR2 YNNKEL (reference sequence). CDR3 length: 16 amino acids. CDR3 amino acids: CASSEEPWTGGYEQYF. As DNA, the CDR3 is TGTGCCAGCAGCGAAGAACCTTGGACAGGGGGCTACGAGCAGTACTTC.

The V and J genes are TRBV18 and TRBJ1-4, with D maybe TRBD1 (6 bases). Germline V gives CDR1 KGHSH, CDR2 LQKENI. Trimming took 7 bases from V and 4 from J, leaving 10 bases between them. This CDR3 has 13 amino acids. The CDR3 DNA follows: TGTGCCAGCTTACAGGGCGTTAATGAAAAACTGTTTTTT. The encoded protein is CASLQGVNEKLFF. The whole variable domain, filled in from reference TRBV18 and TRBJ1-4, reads NAGVMQNPRHLVRRRGQEARLRCSPMKGHSHVYWYRQLPEEGLKFMVYLQKENIIDESGMPKERFSAEFPKEGPSILRIQQVVRGDSAAYFCASLQGVNEKLFFGSGTQLSVL.

As DNA, the CDR3 is TGCGCCAGCAGCCTTGGGACAGTGAGGACGCAGCCCCAGCATTTT. Encoded protein: CASSLGTVRTQPQHF. This chain uses TRBV4-1 with TRBJ1-5, with TRBD1 matching 7 bases. Unmatched junction bases numbered 10, after V lost 4 bases and J lost 7 bases. CDR3 length: 15 amino acids. Germline V gene sequence: CDR1 MGHRA, CDR2 YSYEKL.

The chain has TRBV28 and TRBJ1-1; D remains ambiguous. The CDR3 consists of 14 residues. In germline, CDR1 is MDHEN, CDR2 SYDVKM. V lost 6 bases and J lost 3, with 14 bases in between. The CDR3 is CASSPVGRDTEAFF. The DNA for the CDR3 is TGTGCCAGCAGCCCCGTGGGGAGGGACACTGAAGCTTTCTTT.

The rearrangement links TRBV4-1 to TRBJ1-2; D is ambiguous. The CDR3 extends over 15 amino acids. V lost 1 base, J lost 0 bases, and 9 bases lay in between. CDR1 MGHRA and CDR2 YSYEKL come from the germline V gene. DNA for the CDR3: TGCGCCAGCAGCCAAGGGGCAGCAGCTAACTATGGCTACACCTTC. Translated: CASSQGAAANYGYTF.

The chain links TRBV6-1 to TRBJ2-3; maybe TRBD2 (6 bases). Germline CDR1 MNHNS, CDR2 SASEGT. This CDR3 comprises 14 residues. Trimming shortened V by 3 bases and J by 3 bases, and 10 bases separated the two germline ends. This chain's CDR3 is CASSDGGTTDTQYF. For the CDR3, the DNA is TGTGCCAGCAGTGATGGAGGGACGACAGATACGCAGTATTTT.

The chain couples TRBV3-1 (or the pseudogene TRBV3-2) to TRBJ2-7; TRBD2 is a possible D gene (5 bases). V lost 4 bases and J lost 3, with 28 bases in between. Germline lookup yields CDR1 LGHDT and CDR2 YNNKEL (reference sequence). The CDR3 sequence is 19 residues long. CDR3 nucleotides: TGTGCCAGCAGCCCGTTCCTAGCCGCAGGTCAGACCCGACACTACGAGCAGTACTTC. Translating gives CASSPFLAAGQTRHYEQYF.

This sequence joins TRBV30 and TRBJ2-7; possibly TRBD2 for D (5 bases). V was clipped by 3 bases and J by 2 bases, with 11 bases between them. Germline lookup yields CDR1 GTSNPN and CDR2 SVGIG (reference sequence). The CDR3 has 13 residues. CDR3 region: CAWRSGETYEQYF. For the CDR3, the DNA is TGTGCCTGGAGGTCCGGGGAGACCTACGAGCAGTACTTC.

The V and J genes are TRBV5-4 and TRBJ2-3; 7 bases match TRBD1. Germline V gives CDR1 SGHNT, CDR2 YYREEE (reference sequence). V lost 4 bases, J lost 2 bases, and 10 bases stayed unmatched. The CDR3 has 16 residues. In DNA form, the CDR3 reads TGTGCCAGCAGCCCAGGACAGGAGCCACACACAGATACGCAGTATTTT. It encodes CASSPGQEPHTDTQYF.

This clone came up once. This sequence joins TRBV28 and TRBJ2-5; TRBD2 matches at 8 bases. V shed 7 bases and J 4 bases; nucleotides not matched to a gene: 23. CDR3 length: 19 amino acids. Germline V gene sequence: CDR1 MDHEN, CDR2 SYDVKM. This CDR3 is CASTRGAGGGRIPSETQYF. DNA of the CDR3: TGTGCCAGCACCCGGGGGGCCGGGGGGGGCCGGATCCCCTCAGAGACCCAGTACTTC.

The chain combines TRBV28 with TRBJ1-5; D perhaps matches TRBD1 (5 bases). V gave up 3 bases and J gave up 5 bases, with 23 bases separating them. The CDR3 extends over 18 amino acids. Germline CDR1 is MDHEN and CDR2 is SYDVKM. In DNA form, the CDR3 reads TGTGCCAGCAGTTTGAGTCAGGGCCTAGGGTCCGCCGATCAGCCCCAGCATTTT. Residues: CASSLSQGLGSADQPQHF.

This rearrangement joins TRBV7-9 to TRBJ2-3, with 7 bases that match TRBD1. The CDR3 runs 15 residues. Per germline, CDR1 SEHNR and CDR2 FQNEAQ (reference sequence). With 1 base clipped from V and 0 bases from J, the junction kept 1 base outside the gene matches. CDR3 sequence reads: CASSLGGQSTDTQYF. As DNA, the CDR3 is TGTGCCAGCAGCTTAGGGGGACAGAGCACAGATACGCAGTATTTT.

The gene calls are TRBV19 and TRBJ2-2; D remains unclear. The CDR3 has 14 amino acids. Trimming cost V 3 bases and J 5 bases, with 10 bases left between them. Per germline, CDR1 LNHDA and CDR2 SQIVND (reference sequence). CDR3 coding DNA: TGTGCCAGTAGTATTTTCTCGGTAACCGGGGAGCTGTTTTTT. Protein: CASSIFSVTGELFF.

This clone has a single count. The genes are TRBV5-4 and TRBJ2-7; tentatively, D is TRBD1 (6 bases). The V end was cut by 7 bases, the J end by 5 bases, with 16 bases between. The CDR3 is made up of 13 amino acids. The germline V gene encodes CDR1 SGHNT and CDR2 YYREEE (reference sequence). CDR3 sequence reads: CASHPQGFHEQYF. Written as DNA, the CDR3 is TGTGCCAGCCACCCCCAGGGGTTCCACGAGCAGTACTTC.

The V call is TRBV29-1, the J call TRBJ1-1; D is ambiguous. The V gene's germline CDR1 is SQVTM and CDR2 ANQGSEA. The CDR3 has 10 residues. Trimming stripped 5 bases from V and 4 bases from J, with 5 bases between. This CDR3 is CSVLLTEAFF. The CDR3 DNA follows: TGCAGCGTTCTACTCACTGAAGCTTTCTTT.

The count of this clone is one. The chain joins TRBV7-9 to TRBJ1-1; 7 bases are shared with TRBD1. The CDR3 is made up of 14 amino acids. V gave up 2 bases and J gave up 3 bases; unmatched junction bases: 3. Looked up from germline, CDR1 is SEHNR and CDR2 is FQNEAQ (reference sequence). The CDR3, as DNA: TGTGCCAGCAGCTTAAGGGGGCTAGACACTGAAGCTTTCTTT. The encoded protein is CASSLRGLDTEAFF. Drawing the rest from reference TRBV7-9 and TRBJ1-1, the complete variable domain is DTGVSQNPRHKITKRGQNVTFRCDPISEHNRLYWYRQTLGQGPEFLTYFQNEAQLEKSRLLSDRFSAERPKGSFSTLEIQRTEQGDSAMYLCASSLRGLDTEAFFGQGTRLTVV.

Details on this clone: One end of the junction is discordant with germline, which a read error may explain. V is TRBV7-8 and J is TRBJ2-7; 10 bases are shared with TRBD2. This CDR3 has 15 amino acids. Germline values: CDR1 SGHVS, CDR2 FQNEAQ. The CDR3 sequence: CASSLFSFPSGSIHF. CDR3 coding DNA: TGTGCCAGCAGCTTATTCTCGTTTCCTAGCGGGAGCATCCACTTC.

The CDR3 DNA is TGTGCCAGCTCACCACGTAAGTCGGATGAAAAACTGTTTTTT. As protein: CASSPRKSDEKLFF. The chain couples TRBV18 to TRBJ1-4; D is unresolved. V was cut by 1 base and J by 6 bases, with 9 bases left in between. This CDR3 is 14 amino acids long. Germline V gives CDR1 KGHSH, CDR2 LQKENI.

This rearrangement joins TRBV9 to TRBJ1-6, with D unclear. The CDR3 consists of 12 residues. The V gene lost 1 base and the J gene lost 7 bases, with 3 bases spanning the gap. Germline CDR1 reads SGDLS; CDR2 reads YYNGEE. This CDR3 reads CASSVQNSPLHF. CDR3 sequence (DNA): TGTGCCAGCAGCGTACAGAATTCACCCCTCCACTTT.

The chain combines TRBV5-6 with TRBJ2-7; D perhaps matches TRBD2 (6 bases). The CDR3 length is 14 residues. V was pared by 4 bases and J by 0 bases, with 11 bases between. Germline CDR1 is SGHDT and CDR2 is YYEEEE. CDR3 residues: CASSAGLISYEQYF. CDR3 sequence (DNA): TGTGCCAGCAGCGCGGGACTGATCTCCTACGAGCAGTACTTC.

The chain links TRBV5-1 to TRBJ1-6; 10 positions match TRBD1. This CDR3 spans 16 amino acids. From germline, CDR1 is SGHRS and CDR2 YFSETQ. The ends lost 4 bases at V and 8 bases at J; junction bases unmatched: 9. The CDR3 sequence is CASSHRDRGEHSPLHF. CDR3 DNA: TGCGCCAGCAGCCACCGGGACAGGGGAGAACATTCACCCCTCCACTTT.

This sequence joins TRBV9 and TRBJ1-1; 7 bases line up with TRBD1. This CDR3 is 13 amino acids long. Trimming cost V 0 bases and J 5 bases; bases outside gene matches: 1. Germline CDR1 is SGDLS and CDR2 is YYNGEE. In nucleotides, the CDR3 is TGTGCCAGCAGCGTAGGCAGGGGGACTGAAGCTTTCTTT. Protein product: CASSVGRGTEAFF.

CDR3 in amino acids: CAISESDSLMRYEQYF. CDR3 nucleotide sequence: TGTGCCATCAGTGAGTCGGACAGCTTGATGCGTTACGAGCAGTACTTC. The chain carries TRBV10-3 and TRBJ2-7, with D possibly TRBD1 on 6 matching bases. This CDR3 has 16 amino acids. Germline lookup yields CDR1 ENHRY and CDR2 SYGVKD. Trimming took 0 bases from V and 4 from J, leaving 16 bases between them.